This T cell receptor beta chain appears in the sequencing data of a study of T cell repertoires in cytomegalovirus infection. The overall study: HLA-B-restricted CMV epitopes that are well studied, plus recently identified HLA-C-restricted ones, were used by the study. Public TCR beta signatures marked donors with CMV infection and the matching HLA. Study outcomes and limitations: Totalled public TCR beta family frequency picked out people who carried CMV plus the relevant HLA.

CDR1 and CDR2 (germline): LNHDA, SQIVND (reference sequence). This CDR3 is built from 17 residues. With 2 bases clipped from V and 7 bases from J, the junction kept 12 bases outside the gene matches. Details on this clonotype: Its specificity is unknown.

Via MiXCR, TCRdb re-called the reads, giving one row per CDR3 protein. This table has about a million distinct CDR3 sequences, less than 35% appearing once. The V and J genes are TRBV19 and TRBJ1-5, with TRBD1 identical over 9 bases. This clonotype was sampled from a human donor in good health (CMV status not recorded). Some clones in this sample may be carry-over from other donors' samples. The specimen comprised cultured CD8+ T cells from PBMCs, sampled from culture after CMV antigen stimulation. The CDR3 here is CASSIHEGQGLWQPQHF. CDR3 sequence (DNA): TGTGCCAGTAGTATACACGAAGGACAGGGGCTGTGGCAGCCCCAGCATTTT.